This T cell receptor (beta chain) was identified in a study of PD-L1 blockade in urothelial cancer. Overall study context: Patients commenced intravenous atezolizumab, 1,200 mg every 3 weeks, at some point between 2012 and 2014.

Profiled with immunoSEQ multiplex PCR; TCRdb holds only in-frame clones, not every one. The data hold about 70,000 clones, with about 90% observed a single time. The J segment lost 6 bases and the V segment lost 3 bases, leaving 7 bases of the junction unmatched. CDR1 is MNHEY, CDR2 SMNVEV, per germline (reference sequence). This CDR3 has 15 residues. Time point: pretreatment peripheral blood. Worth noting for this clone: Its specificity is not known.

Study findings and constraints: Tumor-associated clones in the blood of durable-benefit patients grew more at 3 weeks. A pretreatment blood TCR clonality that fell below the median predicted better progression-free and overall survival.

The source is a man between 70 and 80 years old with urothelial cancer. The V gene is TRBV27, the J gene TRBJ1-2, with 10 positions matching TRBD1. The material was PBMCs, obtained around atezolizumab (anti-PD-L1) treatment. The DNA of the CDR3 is TGTGCCAGCAGTTTCGGTGGACAGGGGGGCGATGGCTACACCTTC. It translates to CASSFGGQGGDGYTF.